This T cell receptor (beta chain) is drawn from a study of blood T cells in healthy people across ages. General study points: A strong correlation between TCR beta diversity and naive T cell percentage was seen. Bulk PBMC profiling left naive and antigen-experienced comparisons inconclusive. Roughly linear age-related decline in beta diversity appeared, significant by age 40.

In its sample, this clonotype was seen a few times. Antigen unknown. Next came a second PCR, run for roughly 6 to 11 cycles, which used a sample-barcoded 5' primer along with a J-beta primer mix. Each CDR3 protein is one row after TCRdb ran MiXCR on the 5' RACE reads. Of roughly 700,000 distinct CDR3 sequences listed, 49% are singletons. V lost 2 bases to trimming and J lost 0 bases; unmatched junction nucleotides: 6. CDR1 and CDR2 (germline): KGHSH, LQKENI. The CDR3 length is 16 residues. Specimen: blood. The V and J genes are TRBV18 and TRBJ2-5; TRBD1 matches at 7 bases. The clonotype originates from a woman in her fifties or sixties in good health. The CDR3, as DNA: TGTGCCAGCTCACCAGAAGGACAGGCCTACCAAGAGACCCAGTACTTC. It codes for CASSPEGQAYQETQYF.